These T cell receptor beta chains were read from a single sample in a study of CD8 T cells in Susac syndrome. TCRdb fed the immunoSEQ multiplex PCR reads into MiXCR, producing one record per CDR3 protein. The sample carries about 240,000 distinct CDR3 sequences, 90% to 96% recorded once. Sequenced: CD4+ T cells from PBMCs. The receptors were gathered from a human donor with Susac syndrome. Both conserved end residues are trimmed from each CDR3.

V	J	CDR3
TRBV20-1	TRBJ2-1	SARRPGAGLAGSHRYNEQF
TRBV5-4	TRBJ2-7	ASSRDRREAYEQY
TRBV25-1	TRBJ2-5	ASSELSDQETQY
TRBV7-9	TRBJ1-4	ASGFHIGTGAEKLF
TRBV20-1	TRBJ1-5	SALGGRFSNQPQH
TRBV24-1	TRBJ1-1	ATSDVGGKAEAF
TRBV7-8	TRBJ1-5	ASSPERATYYQPQH
TRBV23-1	TRBJ1-2	ASSQSCPEGRAYGYT
TRBV6-2/TRBV6-3	TRBJ1-1	ASRDSQGLAF
TRBV20-1	TRBJ1-2	SARVAGTDGYT
TRBV7-2	TRBJ1-1	ASSFNWMNTEAF
TRBV3-1	TRBJ2-3	ASSQVSSLRTDTQY
TRBV3-1	TRBJ1-2	ASSQDFTLDYGYT
TRBV4-2	TRBJ1-2	ASSQDLGGHYGYT
TRBV30	TRBJ1-1	AWKDSLNTEAF